The clone carrying this TCR beta chain has only one observation. It was with 60 Vbeta and 13 Jbeta primers that the PCR ran. Profiled with immunoSEQ multiplex PCR; TCRdb holds only in-frame clones, not every one. This sample has around 180,000 clones, with approximately 84% found just once. The sample is drawn from a study of cytomegalovirus exposure and HLA in healthy donors. Trimming took 5 bases from V and 2 from J; bases not matched to a gene: 2. The CDR3 runs 15 residues. From germline, CDR1 is MNHEY and CDR2 SVGAGI. The clonotype was recovered from a boy aged 10-17 years in good health and CMV-seronegative. Specimen: PBMCs. The gene calls are TRBV6-5 and TRBJ1-5; 11 bases are a match to TRBD1. As DNA, the CDR3 is TGTGCCAGCAGTCGGGACAGGGGGGGCAATCAGCCCCAGCATTTT. It yields the protein CASSRDRGGNQPQHF.